The 2 T cell receptor beta chains below come from one sample, sequenced in a study of T cell changes during pregnancy in multiple sclerosis. TCRdb's table, derived via immunoSEQ multiplex PCR, lists solely in-frame clones and lacks some. Here the sample spans 55,000 to 65,000 clones, over 85% being singletons. The sample consisted of CD8+ T cells from peripheral blood mononuclear cells, taken in the third trimester of pregnancy. These receptors all stem from a female donor with multiple sclerosis, enrolled in a pregnancy study.

The chain carries TRBV5-1 and TRBJ2-7; 8 nucleotides match TRBD1. Germline CDR1 reads SGHRS; CDR2 reads YFSETQ. The CDR3 consists of 13 residues. With 3 bases clipped from V and 6 bases from J, the junction kept 5 bases outside the gene matches. CDR3 loop: CASSSGQGSEQYF. Written as DNA, the CDR3 is TGCGCCAGCAGCTCTGGACAGGGCAGCGAGCAGTACTTC.

The rearrangement links TRBV6-4 to TRBJ2-1; 7 positions match TRBD2. This CDR3 contains 15 residues. The ends lost 3 bases at V and 7 bases at J; junction bases unmatched: 9. Germline-derived CDR1 and CDR2 are MRHNA and SNTAGT. DNA of the CDR3: TGTGCCAGCAGTGATTGGGCGGGGGAAGGGAATGAGCAGTTCTTC. Protein: CASSDWAGEGNEQFF.